Presented here are 29 T cell receptor beta chains from one specimen sequenced in a study of blood T cells in healthy people across ages. The use of a sample-barcoded 5' primer and a J-beta primer mix characterized a second PCR of roughly 6 to 11 cycles. Each CDR3 protein is one row after TCRdb ran MiXCR on the 5' RACE reads. The sample includes more than 1,400,000 distinct CDR3 sequences, roughly 45% seen only once; the top ten take 7% to 9.5%. Material for sequencing was blood. Every receptor here comes from a woman aged 18-30 years in good health.

J is TRBJ2-4 and V is TRBV4-1; TRBD2 agrees at 10 bases. The tail of the sequence fits TRBJ2-7 better, so the J call may be wrong. Germline CDR1 reads MGHRA; CDR2 reads YSYEKL. This CDR3 spans 14 amino acids. CDR3 coding DNA: TGCGCCAGCAGCCGTAGCGGGGGGAACTACGAGCAGTACTTC. Translation: CASSRSGGNYEQYF.

This clonotype was found a few times. The chain is built from TRBV20-1 and TRBJ2-5; 11 bases are a match to TRBD2. The J call is uncertain, as TRBJ2-7 better fits the DNA end. The length of the CDR3 is 16 residues. Germline loops: CDR1 DFQATT, CDR2 SNEGSKA (reference sequence). The CDR3 DNA sequence: TGCAGTGCTAGAGGGGGGGTAGCGGGAGGGCCCGACGAGCAGTACTTC. Its translation is CSARGGVAGGPDEQYF.

This clonotype was detected a few times. It may be a read error: a sequence one base away is much more abundant. This chain uses TRBV7-9 with TRBJ2-7, with TRBD2 as a possible D gene (5 bases). Trimming cost V 4 bases and J 7 bases, with 17 bases left between them. Germline V gives CDR1 SEHNR, CDR2 FQNEAQ (reference sequence). The CDR3 spans 14 residues. CDR3 bases: TGTGCCAGCAGCTCCACTGAGGGTGAGGTTGAGCAGTACTTC. As protein: CASSSTEGEVEQYF.

This clonotype was counted a few times. The CDR3 nucleotides read TGTGCCAGCAGTCCCCTCTCCCTTTCCTACGAGCAGTACTTC. Its translation is CASSPLSLSYEQYF. The rearrangement uses TRBV27 and TRBJ2-7; D ambiguous. Trimming left V 5 bases short and J 1 base short, with 12 bases between. Germline V gives CDR1 MNHEY, CDR2 SMNVEV (reference sequence). CDR3 length equals 14 residues.

This sequence joins TRBV4-1 and TRBJ2-1; 9 bases match TRBD1. Germline trimming cut 0 bases from V and 9 bases from J; bases unmatched to any gene: 3. In germline, CDR1 is MGHRA, CDR2 YSYEKL. CDR3 size: 14 residues. CDR3 sequence (DNA): TGCGCCAGCAGCCAAGAACAGGGGGCGGCTGAGCAGTTCTTC. Protein product: CASSQEQGAAEQFF.

There are a few counts of this clonotype. V is TRBV25-1 and J is TRBJ1-2; D may be TRBD1 (5 bases). Germline loops: CDR1 MGHDK, CDR2 SYGVNS. Trimming removed 6 bases from V and 4 bases from J, with 18 bases in between. CDR3 length: 15 residues. CDR3 amino acids: CASSVGPPRSYGYTF. CDR3 sequence (DNA): TGTGCCAGCAGCGTGGGACCGCCCAGGAGCTATGGCTACACCTTC.

The gene calls are TRBV9 and TRBJ2-3; possibly TRBD2 for D (5 bases). V lost 6 bases and J 0 bases, leaving 14 bases between the germline ends. Germline values: CDR1 SGDLS, CDR2 YYNGEE. The CDR3 has 15 amino acids. The CDR3 nucleotides read TGTGCCAGCACGACGGGGATCCAGAGCACAGATACGCAGTATTTT. Translation: CASTTGIQSTDTQYF.

This clonotype was detected ten times or more. The gene calls are TRBV6-6 and TRBJ2-1; no firm D call. The V end was cut by 7 bases, the J end by 8 bases, with 9 bases between. Germline CDR1 and CDR2: MNHNY and SVGAGI (reference sequence). This CDR3 is built from 11 residues. The CDR3 nucleotides read TGTGCCAGCATGCAGGCCCATGAGCAGTTCTTC. Its translation is CASMQAHEQFF.

The chain combines TRBV6-4 with TRBJ2-2, with D tentatively TRBD2 (5 bases). This CDR3 has 16 amino acids. Germline V CDR1 and CDR2: MRHNA, SNTAGT. V was pared by 0 bases and J by 3 bases, with 11 bases between. CDR3 bases: TGTGCCAGCAGTGACTCCGGTGGACTGTACACCGGGGAGCTGTTTTTT. This gives the protein CASSDSGGLYTGELFF.

This clonotype was detected only a few times. The chain employs TRBV12-3 or TRBV12-4 and TRBJ2-3, with 8 nucleotides matching TRBD2. The V gene end was trimmed by 5 bases and the J gene end by 9 bases; junction bases not matched to a gene: 13. This CDR3 contains 15 residues. The CDR3 DNA follows: TGTGCCAGCAGTACCGGGACTAGGCTCTTGCGAACGCAGTATTTT. Its translation: CASSTGTRLLRTQYF.

The V gene is TRBV4-2, the J gene TRBJ2-7, with no clear D. The CDR3 length is 16 residues. Germline CDR1 reads LGHNA; CDR2 reads YNFKEQ. V lost 0 bases and J 4 bases, leaving 16 bases between the germline ends. CDR3 in DNA: TGTGCCAGCAGCCAAGATATTTATTTTGAGGATTACGAGCAGTACTTC. It yields the protein CASSQDIYFEDYEQYF.

The genes are TRBV7-2 and TRBJ2-7; D uncertain. Per germline, CDR1 SGHTA and CDR2 FQGNSA. The CDR3 consists of 15 residues. V shed 1 base and J shed 0 bases, with 10 bases lying between them. CDR3 amino acids: CASSLGVLGSYEQYF. CDR3 nucleotide sequence: TGTGCCAGCAGCTTAGGAGTATTGGGCTCCTACGAGCAGTACTTC. Together with reference TRBV7-2 and TRBJ2-7, the CDR3 gives the full variable domain: GAGVSQSPSNKVTEKGKDVELRCDPISGHTALYWYRQSLGQGLEFLIYFQGNSAPDKSGLPSDRFSAERTGGSVSTLTIQRTQQEDSAVYLCASSLGVLGSYEQYFGPGTRLTVT.

J is TRBJ2-3 and V is TRBV3-1; 8 positions agree with TRBD1. Germline lookup yields CDR1 LGHDT and CDR2 YNNKEL (reference sequence). The V segment lost 0 bases and the J segment 0 bases; nucleotides outside the gene matches: 11. CDR3 length: 19 residues. CDR3 DNA sequence: TGTGCCAGCAGCCAAGATTTCGGGACAGGCAGCCTTAGCACAGATACGCAGTATTTT. Protein product: CASSQDFGTGSLSTDTQYF.

As for this clonotype: A read error may account for a junction end that differs from germline. This rearrangement joins TRBV7-9 to TRBJ2-5; D unresolved. The CDR3 runs to 11 residues. CDR1 is SEHNR, CDR2 FQNEAQ, per germline (reference sequence). CDR3 region: CASSPQEIQYF. DNA of the CDR3: TGTGCCAGCAGCCCTCAAGAGATCCAGTACTTC.

The chain couples TRBV4-1 to TRBJ1-1; 11 bases match TRBD1. After removal of 3 bases from V and 3 bases from J, the junction contained 6 bases not matched to a gene. The CDR3 totals 16 residues. Germline V gene sequence: CDR1 MGHRA, CDR2 YSYEKL. The CDR3 sequence: CASSQGDRGGHTEAFF. The CDR3 coding sequence is TGCGCCAGCAGCCAGGGGGACAGGGGGGGACACACTGAAGCTTTCTTT.

The chain links TRBV2 to TRBJ1-5; 8 nucleotides agree with TRBD1. Germline CDR1 SNHLY, CDR2 FYNNEI. J was trimmed by 4 bases and V by 2 bases; bases with no gene match: 10. The CDR3 runs 17 residues. CDR3 DNA: TGTGCCAGCAGTGAACGGGTAGGACAGGGTTGGAATCAGCCCCAGCATTTT. This encodes CASSERVGQGWNQPQHF.

In its sample, this clonotype was seen a few times. V is TRBV7-9 and J is TRBJ2-6; D is undetermined. CDR1 is SEHNR and CDR2 is FQNEAQ in the germline V gene (reference sequence). The CDR3 spans 15 residues. V was cut by 5 bases and J by 1 base, with 9 bases left in between. The CDR3 DNA reads TGTGCCAGCAGCCCTTGGCAGTCTGGGGCCAACGTCCTGACTTTC. Its translation is CASSPWQSGANVLTF.

The table lists this clonotype with a few counts. The gene calls are TRBV10-3 and TRBJ2-7, with 7 nucleotides matching TRBD1. CDR1 ENHRY and CDR2 SYGVKD come from the germline V gene. The CDR3 runs to 14 residues. Germline trimming cut 3 bases from V and 2 bases from J; bases unmatched to any gene: 4. The CDR3: CAISDSGTAYEQYF. The CDR3, as DNA: TGTGCCATCAGTGATTCCGGGACAGCCTACGAGCAGTACTTC.

V gene TRBV20-1 combines with J gene TRBJ1-1, with 7 bases fitting TRBD1. The CDR3 sequence is 16 residues long. Germline CDR1 and CDR2: DFQATT and SNEGSKA (reference sequence). V was pared by 2 bases and J by 3 bases, with 12 bases of the junction left unmatched. DNA for the CDR3: TGCAGTGCTAGAATGGTCAAGGGGGCGGTGGACACTGAAGCTTTCTTT. This codes for CSARMVKGAVDTEAFF.

This clonotype was seen repeatedly, ten times or more. The chain is built from TRBV5-1 and TRBJ2-7, with D unresolved. The V end lost 4 bases, the J end lost 3 bases, and 14 bases lay between the germline ends. The CDR3 extends over 14 amino acids. Per germline, CDR1 SGHRS and CDR2 YFSETQ. The CDR3 sequence is CASSLDWGNYEQYF. CDR3 nucleotides: TGCGCCAGCAGCCTGGATTGGGGTAACTACGAGCAGTACTTC. The entire variable domain, with the rest obtained from reference TRBV5-1 and TRBJ2-7, is as follows: KAGVTQTPRYLIKTRGQQVTLSCSPISGHRSVSWYQQTPGQGLQFLFEYFSETQRNKGNFPGRFSGRQFSNSRSEMNVSTLELGDSALYLCASSLDWGNYEQYFGPGTRLTVT.

The chain uses TRBV4-1 and TRBJ2-5; TRBD2 agrees at 8 bases. Trimming at V came to 3 bases and at J to 10 bases, leaving 16 bases not matched to a gene. CDR1 is MGHRA, CDR2 YSYEKL, per germline. This CDR3 region has 16 residues. The CDR3 DNA reads as TGCGCCAGCAGCCATGCGGGTCTAGCGGGTTCAGATGGCCAGTACTTC. It yields the protein CASSHAGLAGSDGQYF.

The rearrangement uses TRBV30 and TRBJ2-2; D not certain. The CDR3 loop spans 13 amino acids. Trimming removed 2 bases at V and 1 base at J, with 5 bases between. CDR1 and CDR2 (germline): GTSNPN, SVGIG (reference sequence). In nucleotides, the CDR3 is TGTGCCTGGAGTACTGGGAACACCGGGGAGCTGTTTTTT. Its translation is CAWSTGNTGELFF.

The chain is built from TRBV6-1 and TRBJ1-2; 10 positions match TRBD1. This CDR3 has 14 amino acids. The junction had 4 bases not matched to a gene; V was cut back by 1 base and J by 8 bases. The germline CDR1 and CDR2 sequences are MNHNS and SASEGT. The CDR3 protein is CASSEERDRGGYTF. The CDR3 nucleotides read TGTGCCAGCAGTGAAGAAAGGGACAGGGGAGGCTACACCTTC.

This chain uses TRBV24-1 with TRBJ2-1, with 7 bases identical to TRBD2. Germline V gene data show CDR1 as KGHDR and CDR2 as SFDVKD. This CDR3 region has 13 residues. V lost 4 bases to trimming and J lost 10 bases; unmatched junction nucleotides: 6. The CDR3 DNA sequence: TGTGCCACCAGTGAGGGGGGGGTCGGCGAGCAGTTCTTC. Translated, it gives CATSEGGVGEQFF.

The rearrangement links TRBV5-1 to TRBJ1-2, with D hard to call. The CDR3 is 14 residues long. CDR1 is SGHRS and CDR2 is YFSETQ in the germline V gene. Trimming stripped 4 bases from V and 7 bases from J, with 17 bases between. The CDR3 protein is CASSNQVPEGGYTF. The CDR3 coding sequence is TGCGCCAGCAGCAATCAAGTGCCAGAGGGTGGCTACACCTTC.

V and J are TRBV6-6 and TRBJ2-7; D gene ambiguous. Trimming left V 3 bases short and J 4 bases short, with 7 bases between. Germline CDR1 reads MNHNY; CDR2 reads SVGAGI (reference sequence). The CDR3 covers 12 residues. The CDR3 DNA reads TGTGCCAGCAGTTATGACCAATACGAGCAGTACTTC. Encoded protein: CASSYDQYEQYF.

This chain uses TRBV5-1 with TRBJ2-3; possible D gene TRBD2, 5 bases. The CDR3 runs to 16 residues. Trimming removed 3 bases from V and 4 bases from J, with 18 bases in between. Per germline, CDR1 SGHRS and CDR2 YFSETQ. The CDR3 region has the DNA TGCGCCAGCAGCTCCCCCGGGGTAGCTGCTCCAGATACGCAGTATTTT. This gives the protein CASSSPGVAAPDTQYF.

V and J are TRBV10-3 and TRBJ2-1; TRBD2 agrees at 12 bases. J lost 7 bases, V lost 4 bases, and 5 bases had no gene match. The CDR3 is made up of 15 amino acids. The germline gives CDR1 ENHRY, CDR2 SYGVKD. CDR3 amino acids: CAISAASGGGNEQFF. Written as DNA, the CDR3 is TGTGCCATCAGTGCGGCTAGCGGGGGGGGGAATGAGCAGTTCTTC.

In this sample, this clonotype turned up a few times. V gene TRBV18 combines with J gene TRBJ2-1; 11 nucleotides agree with TRBD2. The CDR3 has 15 amino acids. From germline, CDR1 is KGHSH and CDR2 LQKENI. The junction had 6 bases not matched to a gene; V was cut back by 4 bases and J by 7 bases. The CDR3 DNA reads as TGTGCCAGCTCACTGACTAGCGGGATGGGGAATGAGCAGTTCTTC. Translated, it gives CASSLTSGMGNEQFF.